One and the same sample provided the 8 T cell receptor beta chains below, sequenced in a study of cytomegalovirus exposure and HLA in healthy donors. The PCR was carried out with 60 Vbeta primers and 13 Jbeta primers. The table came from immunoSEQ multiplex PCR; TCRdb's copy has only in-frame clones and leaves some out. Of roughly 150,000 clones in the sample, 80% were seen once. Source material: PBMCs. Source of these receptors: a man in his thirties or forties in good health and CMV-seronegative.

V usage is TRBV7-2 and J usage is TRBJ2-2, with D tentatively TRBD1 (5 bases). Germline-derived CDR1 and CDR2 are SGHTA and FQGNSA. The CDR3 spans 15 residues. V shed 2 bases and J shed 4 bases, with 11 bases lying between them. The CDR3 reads CASSLLTVSTGELFF. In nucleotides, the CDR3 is TGTGCCAGCAGCTTACTGACAGTTAGCACCGGGGAGCTGTTTTTT. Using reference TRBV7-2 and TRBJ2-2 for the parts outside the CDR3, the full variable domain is GAGVSQSPSNKVTEKGKDVELRCDPISGHTALYWYRQSLGQGLEFLIYFQGNSAPDKSGLPSDRFSAERTGGSVSTLTIQRTQQEDSAVYLCASSLLTVSTGELFFGEGSRLTVL.

CDR3 loop: CASSAPQDSRNSPLHF. For the CDR3, the DNA is TGCGCCAGCAGCGCACCCCAGGACAGTCGTAATTCACCCCTCCACTTT. The chain is built from TRBV5-1 and TRBJ1-6; perhaps TRBD1 as D (6 bases). V lost 4 bases, J lost 6 bases, and 17 bases lay in between. Germline values: CDR1 SGHRS, CDR2 YFSETQ. The length of the CDR3 is 16 residues.

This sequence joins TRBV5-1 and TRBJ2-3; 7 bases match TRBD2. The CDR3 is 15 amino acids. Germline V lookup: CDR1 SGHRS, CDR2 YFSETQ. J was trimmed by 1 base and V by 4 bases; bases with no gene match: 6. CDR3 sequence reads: CASSDRLAGTDTQYF. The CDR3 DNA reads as TGCGCCAGCAGCGATCGACTAGCTGGCACAGATACGCAGTATTTT.

The CDR3 DNA reads as TGCGCCAGCAGCTTGGAAGGGGATCATCGCAATCAGCCCCAGCATTTT. This gives the protein CASSLEGDHRNQPQHF. The chain is built from TRBV5-1 and TRBJ1-5; the D gene is possibly TRBD1 (5 bases). In germline, CDR1 is SGHRS, CDR2 YFSETQ. V was pared by 0 bases and J by 2 bases, with 12 bases between. This CDR3 region has 16 residues.

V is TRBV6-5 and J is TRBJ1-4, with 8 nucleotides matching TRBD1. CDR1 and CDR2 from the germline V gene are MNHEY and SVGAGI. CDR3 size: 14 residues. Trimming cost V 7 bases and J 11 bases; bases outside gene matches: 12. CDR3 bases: TGTGCCAGCAAAAAGACAGGGGAGGGTTCGAAACTGTTTTTT. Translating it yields CASKKTGEGSKLFF.

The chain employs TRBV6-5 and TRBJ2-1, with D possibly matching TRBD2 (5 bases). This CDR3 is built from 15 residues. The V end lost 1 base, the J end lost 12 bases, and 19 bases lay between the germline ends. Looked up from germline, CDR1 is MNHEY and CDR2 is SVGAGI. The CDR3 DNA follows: TGTGCCAGCAGTTACTTGGGAGAACCGGGCCCTGGGCAGTTCTTC. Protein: CASSYLGEPGPGQFF.

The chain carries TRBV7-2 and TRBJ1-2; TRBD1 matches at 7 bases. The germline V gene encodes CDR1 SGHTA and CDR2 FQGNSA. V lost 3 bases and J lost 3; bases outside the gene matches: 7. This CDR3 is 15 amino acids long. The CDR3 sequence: CASSFRGTEDYGYTF. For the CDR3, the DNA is TGTGCCAGCAGCTTTAGGGGGACAGAAGACTATGGCTACACCTTC.

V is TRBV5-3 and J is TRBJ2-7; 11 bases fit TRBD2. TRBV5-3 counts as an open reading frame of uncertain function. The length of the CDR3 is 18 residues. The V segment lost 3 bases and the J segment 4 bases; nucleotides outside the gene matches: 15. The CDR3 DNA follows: TGTGCCAGAAGCTACCGAGAAACTGGACTAGCGGGTAAGTACGAGCAGTACTTC. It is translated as CARSYRETGLAGKYEQYF.